This T cell receptor beta chain was recorded in a study of blood T cells in healthy people across ages. Primed by a sample-barcoded 5' primer and a J-beta primer mix, a second PCR proceeded for 7 to 11 cycles. TCRdb re-analysed the 5' RACE reads in MiXCR, keeping a single row per CDR3 protein. The repertoire includes 1.8 million or so distinct CDR3 sequences, approximately 40% of them detected once, and 23% sits in the top ten. The CDR3 consists of 13 residues. The ends were cut back, 6 bases at V and 4 bases at J, with 12 bases in the middle. Notes on this clonotype: Being one base from a much bigger clone, this may be a read error.

The chain employs TRBV12-3 or TRBV12-4 and TRBJ1-2; unclear D gene. Material: blood. This clonotype originated in a human donor in good health. Written as DNA, the CDR3 is TGTGCCAGCAGGTTTCAGACGAGCTATGGCTACACCTTC. Translation: CASRFQTSYGYTF.